This TCR beta chain was captured in a study of control samples from healthy donors and cancer patients. The CDR3 runs to 16 residues. The V and J ends lost 6 bases and 1 base respectively, with 17 bases between them. The germline CDR1 and CDR2 sequences are MDHEN and SYDVKM. Sequencing was performed with immunoSEQ multiplex PCR; in TCRdb, only in-frame clones are kept and a portion is missing. Counted here are 100,000 to 150,000 clones, roughly nine tenths occurring once; the ten biggest clones make up approximately 8%. The chain joins TRBV28 to TRBJ2-3; no definite D call. Sequenced sample: PBMCs. The sequence was collected from a man aged 45-65 years with head and neck cancer. DNA for the CDR3: TGTGCCAGCAGCCCGGGTGGAGCAAGCGGCACAGATACGCAGTATTTT. Amino acid sequence: CASSPGGASGTDTQYF.